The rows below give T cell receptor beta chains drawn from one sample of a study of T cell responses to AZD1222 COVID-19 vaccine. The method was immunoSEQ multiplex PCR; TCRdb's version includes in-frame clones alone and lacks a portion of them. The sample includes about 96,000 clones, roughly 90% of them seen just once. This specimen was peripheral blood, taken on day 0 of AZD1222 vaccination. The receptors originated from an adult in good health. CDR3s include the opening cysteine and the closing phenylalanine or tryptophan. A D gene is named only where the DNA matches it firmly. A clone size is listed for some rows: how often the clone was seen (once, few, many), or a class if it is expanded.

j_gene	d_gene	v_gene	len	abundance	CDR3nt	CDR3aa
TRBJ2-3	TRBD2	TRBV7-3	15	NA	TGTGCCAGCAGCTTAAGAGCGGGGGACCCAACTACGCAGTATTTT	CASSLRAGDPTTQYF
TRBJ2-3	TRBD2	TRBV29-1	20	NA	TGCAGCGTTGAAGGAACCCCCGGGCTAGCGGGAGGAACTAGCACAGATACGCAGTATTTT	CSVEGTPGLAGGTSTDTQYF
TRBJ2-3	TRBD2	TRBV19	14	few	TGTGCCAGTAGTATAGCGGGAGGGCCAGATACGCAGTATTTT	CASSIAGGPDTQYF
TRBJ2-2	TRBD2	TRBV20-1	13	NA	TGCAGTGCTAGTACGCGGGAGCCCGGGGAGCTGTTTTTT	CSASTREPGELFF
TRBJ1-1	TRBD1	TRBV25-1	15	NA	TGTGCCAGCAGTGATCCGGGACAGGGGAACACTGAAGCTTTCTTT	CASSDPGQGNTEAFF
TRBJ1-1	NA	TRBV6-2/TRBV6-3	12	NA	TGTGCCAGCAGTCATGATGGGACTGAAGCTTTCTTT	CASSHDGTEAFF
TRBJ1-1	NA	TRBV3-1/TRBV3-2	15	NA	TGTGCCAGCAGCCCTACACAAAGGGGGAGCACTGAAGCTTTCTTT	CASSPTQRGSTEAFF
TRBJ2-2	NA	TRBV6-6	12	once	TGTGCCGGGGGGGCTTTATCTGGGGAGCTGTTTTTT	CAGGALSGELFF
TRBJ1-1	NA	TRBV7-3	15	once	TGTGCCAGCAGCTTAACGGTGGGGTCGGGGTCTGAAGCTTTCTTT	CASSLTVGSGSEAFF
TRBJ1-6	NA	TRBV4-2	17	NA	TGTGCCAGCAGCCAAGATCGGGGTGGGGAAGATAATTCACCCCTCCACTTT	CASSQDRGGEDNSPLHF
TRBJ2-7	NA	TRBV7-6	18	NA	TGTGCCAGCACCCCTCGGGGGGCAGGGGGTCTCGGGCCCTACGAGCAGTACTTC	CASTPRGAGGLGPYEQYF
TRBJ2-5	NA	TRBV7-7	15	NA	TGTGCTAGCAGCTCGGGGAGAACCAAAGGAGAGACCCAGTACTTC	CASSSGRTKGETQYF
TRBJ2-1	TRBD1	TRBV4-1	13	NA	TGCGCCAGCAGCCAGGGACAGTACAATGAGCAGTTCTTC	CASSQGQYNEQFF
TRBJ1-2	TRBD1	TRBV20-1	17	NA	TGCAGTGCTAGTTTGGCCTGGCAGGGGGCGCTCGGGGATGGCTACACCTTC	CSASLAWQGALGDGYTF
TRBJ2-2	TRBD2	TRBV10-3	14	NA	TGTGCCATCACCGAGACTAGCGCGGCCGGGGAGCTGTTTTTT	CAITETSAAGELFF
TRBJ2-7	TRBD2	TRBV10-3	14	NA	TGTGCCACCAGGACTAGCAGTCTGTCCTACGAGCAGTACTTC	CATRTSSLSYEQYF